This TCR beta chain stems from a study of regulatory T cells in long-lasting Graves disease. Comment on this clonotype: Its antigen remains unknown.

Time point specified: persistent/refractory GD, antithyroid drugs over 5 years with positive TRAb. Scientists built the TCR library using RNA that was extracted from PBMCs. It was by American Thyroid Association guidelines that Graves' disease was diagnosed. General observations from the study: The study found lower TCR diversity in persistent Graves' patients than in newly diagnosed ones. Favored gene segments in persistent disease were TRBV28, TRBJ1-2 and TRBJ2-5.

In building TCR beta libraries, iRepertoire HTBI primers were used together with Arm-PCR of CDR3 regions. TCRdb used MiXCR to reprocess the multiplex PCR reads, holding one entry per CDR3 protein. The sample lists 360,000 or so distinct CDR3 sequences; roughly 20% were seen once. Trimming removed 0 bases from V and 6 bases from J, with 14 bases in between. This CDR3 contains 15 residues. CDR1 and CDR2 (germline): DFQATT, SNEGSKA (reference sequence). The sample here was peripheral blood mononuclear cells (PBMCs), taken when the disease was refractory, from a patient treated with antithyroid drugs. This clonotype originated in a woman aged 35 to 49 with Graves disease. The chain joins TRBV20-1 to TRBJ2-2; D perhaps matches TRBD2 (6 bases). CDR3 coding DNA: TGCAGTGCTAGAGATAACGGGAGAAGCGCCGGGGAGCTGTTTTTT. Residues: CSARDNGRSAGELFF.